The clone carrying this T cell receptor (beta chain) occurred once. In the authors' methods: Reference gene primer amplification in the assay estimated nucleated cell counts. TCRdb's copy holds only in-frame clones and misses some; the assay was immunoSEQ multiplex PCR. V and J calls and clone size are given by that table; D and trimming were obtained from the DNA. The profile shows 200,000 to 300,000 clones, about 89% of them singletons. CDR1 and CDR2 from the germline V gene are KGHDR and SFDVKD. The V gene lost 5 bases and the J gene lost 2 bases, with 17 bases spanning the gap. The CDR3 runs to 16 residues. This entry comes from a study of blood T cell repertoires in COVID-19.

The sequence was collected from a woman between 45 and 65 years old with acute or convalescent COVID-19. The J gene is TRBJ2-5, the V gene TRBV24-1, with D possibly being TRBD1 (5 bases). The source material was peripheral blood. DNA for the CDR3: TGTGCCACCAGTGCTCTCTCGCAGGGTTTTCAAGAGACCCAGTACTTC. This gives the protein CATSALSQGFQETQYF.